This T cell receptor (beta chain) was identified in a study of blood T cell repertoires in COVID-19. The wider study: Both acute and convalescent COVID-19 samples were obtained from the United States, Italy and Spain. Nucleic acid was either cDNA or gDNA, and it came from T cells, B-cell-depleted T cells, or PBMCs.

Per the study methods: The assay estimated nucleated cells by amplifying reference gene primers. Repertoires were generated with immunoSEQ multiplex PCR, while TCRdb's copy carries only in-frame clones and drops some. The V and J calls and clone size are taken from that table; D and trimming were inferred from the DNA. The sample holds 300,000 or so clones, 90% seen once. V lost 1 base and J 2 bases, leaving 8 bases between the germline ends. The V gene's germline CDR1 is SGHAT and CDR2 FQNNGV. This CDR3 is built from 14 residues. This clonotype was sampled from a woman aged 40 to 55 with acute or convalescent COVID-19. This chain joins TRBV11-2 and TRBJ2-5, with D possibly TRBD1 on 6 matching bases. The source material was peripheral blood. CDR3 amino acids: CASSLVDRQETQYF. In nucleotides, the CDR3 is TGTGCCAGCAGCTTAGTGGACAGACAAGAGACCCAGTACTTC.